The entry below describes one T cell receptor beta chain. The authors' processing: Counts of nucleated cells, estimated from reference gene primer amplification, were obtained. TCRdb keeps only in-frame clones here, not all; method: immunoSEQ multiplex PCR. V and J calls and clone size are as listed in that table; D and trimming were resolved from the DNA. The table has about 500,000 clones, roughly 87% seen once. Germline CDR1 reads LGHDT; CDR2 reads YNNKEL (reference sequence). This CDR3 is 15 amino acids long. The trim removed 4 bases at V and 7 bases at J, leaving 9 bases unmatched. This sample is part of a study of blood T cell repertoires in COVID-19. Study summary: Whether acute or convalescent, the COVID-19 samples came from the United States, Italy and Spain.

What the recovered Cohort 3 donors had was two negative PCRs, clearance, or symptom resolution. V is TRBV3-1 (or the pseudogene TRBV3-2) and J is TRBJ2-1; 8 nucleotides align to TRBD2. Sequenced material: PBMCs or T cells enriched from blood (not recorded which). This clonotype was obtained from a young woman who had recovered from COVID-19. CDR3 in amino acids: CASSPSLAGGNEQFF. For the CDR3, the DNA is TGTGCCAGCAGCCCCTCCCTGGCGGGGGGTAATGAGCAGTTCTTC.